This TCR beta chain is from a study of T cells in Graves' hyperthyroidism and ophthalmopathy. Study-level findings and limits: Among thyroid clonotypes expanded above 0.001, most also appeared in blood.

A NOSPECS grade of at least 4, a Clinical Activity Score of at least 3 and duration under 3 months were recorded in ophthalmopathy patients. Template material for amplifying TCR beta CDR3 regions consisted of RNA transcripts. Researchers ran a first-round RT-PCR on the TCR CDR3 using the HTBI primer set. MiXCR, run by TCRdb on the multiplex PCR reads, gives a single entry per CDR3 protein. Here the sample spans about 350,000 distinct CDR3 sequences, over 15% being singletons. The germline gives CDR1 SGHAT, CDR2 FQNNGV. The CDR3 spans 14 residues. The ends were cut back, 5 bases at V and 2 bases at J, with 13 bases in the middle. This clonotype was counted at least ten times. Its antigen is as yet unknown.

The sequencing sample was made of blood. The sequence derives from a woman aged 35 to 49 with Graves' ophthalmopathy. The chain uses TRBV11-2 and TRBJ2-7; D may be TRBD2 (6 bases). CDR3 sequence: CASSPLGGPYEQYF. In nucleotides, the CDR3 is TGTGCCAGCAGCCCCCTGGGGGGTCCCTACGAGCAGTACTTC. The full variable domain, with the rest looked up from reference TRBV11-2 and TRBJ2-7, is EAGVAQSPRYKIIEKRQSVAFWCNPISGHATLYWYQQILGQGPKLLIQFQNNGVVDDSQLPKDRFSAERLKGVDSTLKIQPAKLEDSAVYLCASSPLGGPYEQYFGPGTRLTVT.